This T cell receptor (beta chain) was sequenced for a study of T cells in Graves' hyperthyroidism and ophthalmopathy. This clonotype turned up a few times. CDR1 MNHEY and CDR2 SMNVEV come from the germline V gene (reference sequence). V lost 3 bases to trimming and J lost 4 bases; unmatched junction nucleotides: 6. There are 15 residues in the CDR3. TCR beta CDR3 sequences were amplified from RNA transcripts. TCR CDR3 underwent first-round RT-PCR with the HTBI primer set. TCRdb reanalysed the multiplex PCR reads using MiXCR and keeps one entry per CDR3 protein. The sample includes 500,000 to 750,000 distinct CDR3 sequences, approximately 14% of them seen just once. Graves' hyperthyroidism without ophthalmopathy progression within 18 months was termed stable. Patients aged 18 to 65 had newly diagnosed hyperthyroidism that had lasted under 2 months. Using 9.5 to 10 ml of fresh peripheral blood, PBMCs were prepared.

The rearrangement uses TRBV27 and TRBJ2-1; TRBD2 matches at 7 bases. The TCR was taken from a woman aged 30 to 39 with Graves' hyperthyroidism. Material for sequencing was blood. CDR3 coding DNA: TGTGCCAGCAGTTTGATCCTAGCGGATTACAATGAGCAGTTCTTC. It yields the protein CASSLILADYNEQFF.